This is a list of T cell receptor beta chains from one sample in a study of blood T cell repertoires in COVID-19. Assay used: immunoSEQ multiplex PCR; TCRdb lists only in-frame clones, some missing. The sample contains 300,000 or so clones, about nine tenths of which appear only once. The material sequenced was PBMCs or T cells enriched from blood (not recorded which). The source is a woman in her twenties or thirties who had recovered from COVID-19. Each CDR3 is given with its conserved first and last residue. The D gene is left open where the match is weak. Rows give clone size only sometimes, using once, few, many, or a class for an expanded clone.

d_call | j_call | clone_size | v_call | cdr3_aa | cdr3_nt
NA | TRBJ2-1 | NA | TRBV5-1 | CASSLDQEQFF | TGCGCCAGCAGCTTGGACCAGGAGCAGTTCTTC
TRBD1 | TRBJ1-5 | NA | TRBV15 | CATSRSDRDQPQHF | TGTGCCACCAGCAGATCCGACAGGGATCAGCCCCAGCATTTT
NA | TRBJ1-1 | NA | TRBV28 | CASSSASPGNTEAFF | TGTGCCAGCAGTTCCGCCTCTCCGGGGAACACTGAAGCTTTCTTT
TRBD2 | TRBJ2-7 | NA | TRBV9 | CATILTSPNNEQYF | TGTGCCACCATCCTGACTAGCCCAAATAACGAGCAGTACTTC
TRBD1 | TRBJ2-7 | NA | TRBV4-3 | CASSLGTGVYYEQYF | TGCGCCAGCAGCCTAGGGACAGGGGTTTACTACGAGCAGTACTTC
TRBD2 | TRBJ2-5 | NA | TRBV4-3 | CASSLGTSGTIETQYF | TGCGCCAGCAGCCTCGGGACTAGCGGAACTATAGAGACCCAGTACTTC
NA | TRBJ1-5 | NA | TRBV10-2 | CASSAGGNQPQHF | TGCGCCAGCAGTGCAGGAGGTAATCAGCCCCAGCATTTT
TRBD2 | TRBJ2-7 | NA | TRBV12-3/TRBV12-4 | CASPSTLAGPWYF | TGTGCCAGCCCATCGACACTAGCGGGACCCTGGTACTTC
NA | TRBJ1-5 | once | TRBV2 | CASSVTGGRSNQPQHF | TGTGCCAGCAGTGTGACCGGGGGGCGGTCAAATCAGCCCCAGCATTTT
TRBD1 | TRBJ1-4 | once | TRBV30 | CAWGRGTGTEISSGEKLFF | TGTGCCTGGGGCAGAGGGACCGGGACAGAAATATCCTCCGGTGAAAAACTGTTTTTT
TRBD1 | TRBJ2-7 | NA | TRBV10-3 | CASQSGTGDEQYF | TGTGCCTCGCAGTCCGGGACAGGGGACGAGCAGTACTTC
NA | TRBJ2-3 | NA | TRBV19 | CATTTSEADTQYF | TGTGCCACTACTACTTCGGAGGCAGATACGCAGTATTTT
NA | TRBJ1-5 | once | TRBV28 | CASSLGGARNQPQHF | TGTGCCAGCAGTTTGGGGGGAGCCAGAAATCAGCCCCAGCATTTT
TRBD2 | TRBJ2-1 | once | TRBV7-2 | CASGKGAYNEQFF | TGTGCTAGCGGGAAGGGGGCCTACAATGAGCAGTTCTTC
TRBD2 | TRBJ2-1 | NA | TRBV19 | CASSIRLAGSYNEQFF | TGTGCCAGTAGTATCCGACTAGCGGGATCCTACAATGAGCAGTTCTTC
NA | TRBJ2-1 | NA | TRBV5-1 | CASRLNYNEQFF | TGCGCCAGCAGACTGAACTACAATGAGCAGTTCTTC
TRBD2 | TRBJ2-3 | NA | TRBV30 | CAWSGLAGGDGTDTQYF | TGTGCCTGGAGTGGACTAGCGGGAGGGGATGGTACAGATACGCAGTATTTT
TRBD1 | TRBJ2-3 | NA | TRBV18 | CASSHRDRVSDTQYF | TGTGCCAGCTCACACCGGGACAGGGTGTCAGATACGCAGTATTTT
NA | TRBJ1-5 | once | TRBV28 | CASSKQGIQNQPQHF | TGTGCCAGCAGTAAGCAGGGTATCCAAAATCAGCCCCAGCATTTT
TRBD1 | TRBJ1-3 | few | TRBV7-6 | CASSLGRGQAVDTIYF | TGTGCCAGCAGCTTAGGTAGGGGACAGGCGGTCGACACCATATATTTT
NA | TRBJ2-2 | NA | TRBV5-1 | CASSLGGGGELFF | TGCGCCAGCAGCTTGGGCGGAGGCGGGGAGCTGTTTTTT
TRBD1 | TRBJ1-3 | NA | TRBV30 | CAWSPGQGSTIYF | TGTGCCTGGAGCCCAGGACAGGGGAGTACCATATATTTT
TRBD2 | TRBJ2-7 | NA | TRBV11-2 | CASSSNPSGASYEQYF | TGTGCCAGCAGCTCTAACCCTAGCGGGGCCTCCTACGAGCAGTACTTC
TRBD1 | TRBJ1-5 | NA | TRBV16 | CASSLTGQGADQPQHF | TGTGCCAGCAGCCTTACGGGACAGGGGGCCGATCAGCCCCAGCATTTT
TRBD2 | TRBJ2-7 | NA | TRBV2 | CASSGISGRVGTYEQYF | TGTGCCAGCAGTGGAATTAGCGGGAGAGTGGGGACCTACGAGCAGTACTTC
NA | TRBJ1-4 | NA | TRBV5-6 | CASSYLFMGTNEKLFF | TGTGCCAGCAGCTACCTTTTTATGGGCACTAATGAAAAACTGTTTTTT
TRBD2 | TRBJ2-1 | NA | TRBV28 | CASSPSGLAGGARDEQFF | TGTGCCAGCAGTCCCTCTGGTTTGGCGGGAGGGGCACGTGATGAGCAGTTCTTC
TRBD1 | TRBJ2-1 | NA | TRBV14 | CASSQSGQGGNEQFF | TGTGCCAGCAGCCAATCGGGACAGGGCGGTAATGAGCAGTTCTTC
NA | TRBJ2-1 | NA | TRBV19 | CASRTGYNEQFF | TGTGCCTCGCGAACAGGGTACAATGAGCAGTTCTTC
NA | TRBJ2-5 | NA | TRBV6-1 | CASSDGVGGTQYF | TGTGCCAGCAGTGACGGAGTAGGCGGGACCCAGTACTTC
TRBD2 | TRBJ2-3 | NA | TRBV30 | CAWINTASGRDTQYF | TGTGCCTGGATTAATACGGCTAGCGGGAGAGATACGCAGTATTTT
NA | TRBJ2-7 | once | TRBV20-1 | CSASLQGSSYEQYF | TGCAGTGCTAGTCTACAGGGAAGCTCCTACGAGCAGTACTTC
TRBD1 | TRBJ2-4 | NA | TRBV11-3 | CASSLRQGEPAIQYF | TGTGCCAGCAGCTTAAGACAGGGCGAGCCGGCCATTCAGTACTTC
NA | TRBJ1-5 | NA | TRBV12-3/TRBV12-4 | CASSFPELPQHF | TGTGCCAGCAGTTTCCCCGAGCTGCCCCAGCATTTT
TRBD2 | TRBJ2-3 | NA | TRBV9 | CASSVSSGRRTDTQYF | TGTGCCAGCAGCGTATCTAGCGGGAGACGCACAGATACGCAGTATTTT
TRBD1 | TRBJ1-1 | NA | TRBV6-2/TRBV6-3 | CASSLQGATEAFF | TGTGCCAGCAGTCTACAGGGGGCAACTGAAGCTTTCTTT
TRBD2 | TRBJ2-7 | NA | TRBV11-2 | CASSSPLADLNEQYF | TGTGCCAGCAGCTCCCCACTAGCGGATCTAAACGAGCAGTACTTC
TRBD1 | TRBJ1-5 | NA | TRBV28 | CASSFERTGGSNQPQHF | TGTGCCAGCAGTTTTGAGAGGACAGGGGGTAGCAATCAGCCCCAGCATTTT
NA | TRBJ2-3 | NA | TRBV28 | CASSTSDRVTDTQYF | NA
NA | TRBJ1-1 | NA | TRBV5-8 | CASSLVRGEAFF | TGTGCCAGCAGCTTGGTCCGGGGTGAAGCTTTCTTT
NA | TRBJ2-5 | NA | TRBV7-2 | CASSTQVQETQYF | TGTGCCAGCAGCACACAGGTTCAAGAGACCCAGTACTTC
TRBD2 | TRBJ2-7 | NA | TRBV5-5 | CASSRGLAGPRVDHEQYF | TGTGCCAGCAGCCGAGGACTAGCGGGCCCTCGTGTGGACCACGAGCAGTACTTC
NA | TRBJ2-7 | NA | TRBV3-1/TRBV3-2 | CASRGDSVEQYF | TGTGCCAGCAGGGGAGACTCGGTCGAGCAGTACTTC
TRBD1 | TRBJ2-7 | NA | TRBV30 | CAWSPDRDPYEQYF | TGTGCCTGGAGTCCAGACAGGGATCCCTACGAGCAGTACTTC
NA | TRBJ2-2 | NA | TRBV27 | CASSLGQNPGELFF | TGTGCCAGCAGTTTGGGACAAAACCCTGGGGAGCTGTTTTTT
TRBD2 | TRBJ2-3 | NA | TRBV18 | CASSPAVAGLGTDTQYF | TGTGCCAGCTCACCTGCAGTAGCGGGATTGGGCACAGATACGCAGTATTTT
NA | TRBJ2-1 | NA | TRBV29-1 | CSVEPRALYNEQFF | TGCAGCGTTGAACCCCGAGCCCTTTACAATGAGCAGTTCTTC
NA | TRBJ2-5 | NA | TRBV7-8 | CASRAPIQETQYF | TGTGCCAGCAGGGCACCGATCCAAGAGACCCAGTACTTC
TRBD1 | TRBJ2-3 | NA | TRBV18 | CASSPPSGQGATDTQYF | TGTGCCAGCTCACCACCGTCAGGACAGGGGGCAACAGATACGCAGTATTTT
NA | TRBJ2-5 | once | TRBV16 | CASSHGGAQETQYF | TGTGCCAGCAGCCATGGAGGAGCACAAGAGACCCAGTACTTC
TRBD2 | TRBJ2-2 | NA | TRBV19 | CASSTTSAGELFF | TGTGCCAGTAGTACGACTAGCGCCGGGGAGCTGTTTTTT
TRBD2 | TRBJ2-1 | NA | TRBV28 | CASSPGTSGSWGEQFF | TGTGCCAGCAGTCCCGGGACTAGCGGGAGTTGGGGTGAGCAGTTCTTC
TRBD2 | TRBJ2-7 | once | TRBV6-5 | CASRASGQLYEQYF | TGTGCCAGCAGGGCTAGCGGGCAACTCTACGAGCAGTACTTC
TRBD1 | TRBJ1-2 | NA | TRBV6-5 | CASSSQPGQNYGYTF | TGTGCCAGCAGTTCACAGCCGGGACAGAACTATGGCTACACCTTC
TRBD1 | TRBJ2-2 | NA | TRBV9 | CASGGQGASNTGELFF | TGTGCCAGCGGGGGACAGGGGGCTTCGAACACCGGGGAGCTGTTTTTT